Listed below are T cell receptor beta chains from one sample, sequenced in a study of blood T cell repertoires in COVID-19. The protocol was immunoSEQ multiplex PCR, while the TCRdb copy is restricted to in-frame clones and leaves out a portion. The table records about 240,000 clones, over 75% of them present only once. The source material was peripheral blood. These receptors were obtained from a man younger than 40 who had recovered from COVID-19. Each CDR3 is given with its conserved first and last residue. Size is stated for part of the rows, as once, few or many counts, or as a class when the clone is expanded.

j_call | clone_size | v_call | cdr3_aa
TRBJ2-5 | . | TRBV19 | CASSAPPTTGGTQYF
TRBJ1-1 | . | TRBV28 | CASRGGTEAFF
TRBJ2-1 | . | TRBV3-1/TRBV3-2 | CASSHLLANEQFF
TRBJ1-5 | many | TRBV18 | CASSPGTGNSNQPQHF
TRBJ2-3 | . | TRBV9 | CASSAQGGGVTDTQYF
TRBJ2-7 | . | TRBV5-8 | CASSPGQGRFVYEQYF
TRBJ1-2 | . | TRBV7-2 | CASSLASGRANSWYGYTF
TRBJ2-1 | . | TRBV18 | CASSPPADYNEQFF
TRBJ2-2 | . | TRBV2 | CASSAGRGEGTGELFF
TRBJ2-5 | . | TRBV7-8 | CASSWGQGQETQYF
TRBJ2-1 | . | TRBV10-1 | CASSESLAGAYNEQFF
TRBJ2-2 | . | TRBV9 | CASSGLAGENTGELFF
TRBJ2-5 | . | TRBV9 | CASSVGTAKETQYF
TRBJ2-1 | once | TRBV11-2 | CASSLAVGGGEQFF
TRBJ1-2 | . | TRBV7-9 | CASSLIRGGENYGYTF
TRBJ2-3 | few | TRBV27 | CASSGTSGGLRAQYF
TRBJ2-5 | . | TRBV7-3 | CASSPRQGSWETQYF
TRBJ1-2 | . | TRBV5-1 | CASSWDRENYGYTF
TRBJ1-2 | . | TRBV7-9 | CASSRQSRSGYTF
TRBJ1-6 | few | TRBV6-5 | CAARGRGSYNSPLHF
TRBJ1-4 | once | TRBV7-2 | CASSPTGTGGEKLFF
TRBJ2-2 | . | TRBV6-5 | CASTGQGVTGELFF
TRBJ1-5 | . | TRBV4-1 | CASSPDRGNQPQHF
TRBJ2-7 | . | TRBV6-5 | CASRKGGQGDEQYF
TRBJ1-1 | . | TRBV5-1 | CASSLEQKEAFF
TRBJ1-2 | . | TRBV27 | CASRPGQGSSNTF
TRBJ2-7 | . | TRBV6-5 | CASRDRDPSYEQYF
TRBJ2-7 | . | TRBV10-1 | CATPGTGCYEQYF
TRBJ2-5 | . | TRBV5-6 | CASSDRAQETQYF
TRBJ2-1 | . | TRBV7-2 | CASSRDIDNEQFF
TRBJ1-4 | . | TRBV5-1 | CASSLGGWLRGLDTNEKLFF
TRBJ1-5 | . | TRBV2 | CASSSRSNQPQHF
TRBJ2-6 | . | TRBV20-1 | CSASGGGTSGANVLTF
TRBJ2-5 | . | TRBV18 | CASSPPAGLQETQYF
TRBJ1-4 | . | TRBV27 | CASSLGRNEKLFF
TRBJ2-1 | . | TRBV7-3 | CASSLAGGREQFF
TRBJ1-1 | . | TRBV6-5 | CASSRGAEGYTEAFF
TRBJ1-1 | . | TRBV11-2 | CASSFLPGGNTEAFF
TRBJ2-7 | . | TRBV28 | CASTIGGSSYEQYF
TRBJ2-7 | . | TRBV7-8 | CASSPHRGDYEQYF
TRBJ1-5 | . | TRBV12-5 | CASGFELNQPQHF
TRBJ1-1 | . | TRBV5-6 | CASSLAVMGSTEAFF
TRBJ2-7 | once | TRBV5-5 | CASSPGQPYEQYF
TRBJ2-4 | . | TRBV6-5 | CASRDFGGNIQYF
TRBJ1-6 | . | TRBV2 | CASVGGGYFHF
TRBJ1-4 | . | TRBV6-5 | CASSYSVPQANEKLFF
TRBJ1-2 | once | TRBV9 | CASSVVGALGGTGYTF
TRBJ1-1 | . | TRBV5-6 | CASSLRVGGRGAFF
TRBJ1-1 | . | TRBV13 | CASSQRGTGSGTEAFF
TRBJ2-2 | . | TRBV7-6 | CASSRGWGRGTGELFF
TRBJ2-5 | . | TRBV7-6 | CASSSAGVREETQYF
TRBJ1-1 | . | TRBV15 | CATSRVANTEAFF
TRBJ1-3 | . | TRBV28 | CASSTQGPNTIYF
TRBJ2-3 | once | TRBV5-1 | CASSPGGEGTDTQYF
TRBJ1-1 | . | TRBV7-3 | CASSLNGQGNTEAFF
TRBJ2-7 | . | TRBV4-1 | CASSQGLLAGALSYEQYF
TRBJ1-5 | . | TRBV5-4 | CASSPPKLAGNQPQHF
TRBJ2-3 | . | TRBV9 | CASSVALRGDTQYF
TRBJ1-5 | . | TRBV29-1 | CSVGQGAGQPQHF